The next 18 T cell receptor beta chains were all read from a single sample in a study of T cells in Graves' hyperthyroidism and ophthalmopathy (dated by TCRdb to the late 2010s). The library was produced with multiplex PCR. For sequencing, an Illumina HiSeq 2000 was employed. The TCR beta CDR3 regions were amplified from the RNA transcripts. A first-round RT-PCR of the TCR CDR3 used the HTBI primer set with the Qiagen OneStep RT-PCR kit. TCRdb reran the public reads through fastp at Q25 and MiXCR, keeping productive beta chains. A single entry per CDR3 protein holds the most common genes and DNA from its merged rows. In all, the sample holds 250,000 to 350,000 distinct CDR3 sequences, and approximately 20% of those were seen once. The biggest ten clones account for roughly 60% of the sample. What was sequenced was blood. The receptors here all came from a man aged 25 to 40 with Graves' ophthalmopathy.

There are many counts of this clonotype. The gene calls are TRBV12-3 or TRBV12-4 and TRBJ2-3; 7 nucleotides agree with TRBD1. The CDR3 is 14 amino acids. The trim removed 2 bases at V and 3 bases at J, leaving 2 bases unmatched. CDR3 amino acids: CASSLKGATDTQYF. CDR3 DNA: TGTGCCAGCAGTTTAAAGGGGGCGACAGATACGCAGTATTTT.

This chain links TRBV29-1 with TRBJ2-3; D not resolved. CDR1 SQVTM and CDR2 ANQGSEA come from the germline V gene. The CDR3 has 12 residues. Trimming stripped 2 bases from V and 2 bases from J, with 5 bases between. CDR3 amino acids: CSVERDTDTQYF. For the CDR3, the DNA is TGCAGCGTTGAAAGAGACACAGATACGCAGTATTTT.

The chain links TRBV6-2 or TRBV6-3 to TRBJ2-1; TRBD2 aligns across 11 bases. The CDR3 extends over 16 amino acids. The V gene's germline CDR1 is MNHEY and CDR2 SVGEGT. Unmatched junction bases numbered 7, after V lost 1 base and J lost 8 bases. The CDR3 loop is CASSYLSSGRSYEQFF. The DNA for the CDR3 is TGTGCCAGCAGTTACTTGTCTAGCGGGAGGTCGTATGAGCAGTTCTTC.

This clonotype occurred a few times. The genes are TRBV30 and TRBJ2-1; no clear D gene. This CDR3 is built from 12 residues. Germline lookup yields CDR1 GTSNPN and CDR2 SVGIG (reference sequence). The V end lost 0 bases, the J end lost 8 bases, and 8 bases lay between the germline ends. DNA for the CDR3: TGTGCCTGGAGTGTAACCTCTCATGAGCAGTTCTTC. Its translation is CAWSVTSHEQFF.

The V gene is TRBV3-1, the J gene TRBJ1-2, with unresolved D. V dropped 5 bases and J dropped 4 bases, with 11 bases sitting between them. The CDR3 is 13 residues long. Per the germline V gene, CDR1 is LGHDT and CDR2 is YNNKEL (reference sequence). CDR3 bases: TGTGCCAGCAGCAGGGCTGGGTTCTATGGCTACACCTTC. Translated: CASSRAGFYGYTF.

CDR3 region: CSARWRLASAGELFF. DNA of the CDR3: TGCAGTGCAAGGTGGAGACTAGCGTCCGCCGGGGAGCTGTTTTTT. The chain joins TRBV20-1 to TRBJ2-2, with 8 bases identical to TRBD2. CDR3 length equals 15 residues. The V and J ends lost 6 bases and 6 bases, in that order; junction bases with no gene match: 12. Germline CDR1 and CDR2: DFQATT and SNEGSKA (reference sequence).

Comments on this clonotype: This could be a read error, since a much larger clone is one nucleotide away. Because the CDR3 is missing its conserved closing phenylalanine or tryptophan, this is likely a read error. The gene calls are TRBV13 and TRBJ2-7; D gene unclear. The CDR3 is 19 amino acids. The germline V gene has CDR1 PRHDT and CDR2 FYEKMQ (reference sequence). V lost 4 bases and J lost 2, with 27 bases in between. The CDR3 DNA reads TGTGCCAGCAGCTCTTATCCCTTATATGCGCGCTGGGCAGCCTACGAGCAGTACTCC. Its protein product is CASSSYPLYARWAAYEQYS.

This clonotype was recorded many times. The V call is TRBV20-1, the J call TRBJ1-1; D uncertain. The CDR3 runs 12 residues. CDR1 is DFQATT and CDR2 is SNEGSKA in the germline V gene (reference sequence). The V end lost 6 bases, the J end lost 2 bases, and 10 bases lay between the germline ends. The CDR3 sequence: CSAVGGNTEAFF. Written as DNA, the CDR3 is TGCAGTGCAGTTGGAGGTAACACTGAAGCTTTCTTT.

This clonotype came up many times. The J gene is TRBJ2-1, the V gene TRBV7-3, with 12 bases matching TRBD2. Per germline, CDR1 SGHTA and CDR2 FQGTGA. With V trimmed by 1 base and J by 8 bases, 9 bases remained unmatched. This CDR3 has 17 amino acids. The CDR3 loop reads CASSLMSSGRGVDEQFF. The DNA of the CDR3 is TGTGCCAGCAGCTTAATGTCTAGCGGGAGGGGCGTTGATGAGCAGTTCTTC.

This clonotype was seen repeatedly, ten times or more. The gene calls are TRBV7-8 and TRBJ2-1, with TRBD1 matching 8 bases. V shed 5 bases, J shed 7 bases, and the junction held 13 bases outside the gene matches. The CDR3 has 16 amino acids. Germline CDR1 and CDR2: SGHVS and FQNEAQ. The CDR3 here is CASSPRGRTGINEQFF. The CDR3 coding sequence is TGTGCCAGCAGCCCAAGGGGCAGGACAGGGATTAATGAGCAGTTCTTC. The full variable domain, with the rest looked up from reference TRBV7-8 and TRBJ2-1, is GAGVSQSPRYKVAKRGQDVALRCDPISGHVSLFWYQQALGQGPEFLTYFQNEAQLDKSGLPSDRFFAERPEGSVSTLKIQRTQQEDSAVYLCASSPRGRTGINEQFFGPGTRLTVL.

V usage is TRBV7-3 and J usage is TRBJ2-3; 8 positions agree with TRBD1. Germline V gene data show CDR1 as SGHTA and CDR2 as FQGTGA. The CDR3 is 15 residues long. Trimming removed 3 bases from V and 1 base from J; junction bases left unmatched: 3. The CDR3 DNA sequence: TGTGCCAGCAGCTTCGGACAGGGCGGCACAGATACGCAGTATTTT. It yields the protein CASSFGQGGTDTQYF.

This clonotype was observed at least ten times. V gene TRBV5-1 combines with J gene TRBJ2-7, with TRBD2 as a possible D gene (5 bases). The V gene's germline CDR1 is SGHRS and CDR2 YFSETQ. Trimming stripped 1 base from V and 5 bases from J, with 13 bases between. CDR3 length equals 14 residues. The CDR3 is CASSLQAAPDEQYF. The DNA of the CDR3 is TGCGCCAGCAGCTTGCAAGCGGCCCCAGACGAGCAGTACTTC.

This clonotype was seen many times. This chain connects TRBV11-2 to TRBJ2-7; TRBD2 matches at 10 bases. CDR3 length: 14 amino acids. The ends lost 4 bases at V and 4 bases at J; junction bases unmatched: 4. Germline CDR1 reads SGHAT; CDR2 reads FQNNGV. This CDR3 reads CASSYSSGSYEQYF. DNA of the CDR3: TGTGCCAGCAGCTATTCTAGCGGGAGTTACGAGCAGTACTTC.

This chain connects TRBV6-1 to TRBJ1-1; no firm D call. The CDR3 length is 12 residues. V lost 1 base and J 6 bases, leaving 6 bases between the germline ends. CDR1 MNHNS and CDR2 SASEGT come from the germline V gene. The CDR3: CASSEGPAEAFF. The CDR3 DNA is TGTGCCAGCAGTGAAGGCCCGGCTGAAGCTTTCTTT.

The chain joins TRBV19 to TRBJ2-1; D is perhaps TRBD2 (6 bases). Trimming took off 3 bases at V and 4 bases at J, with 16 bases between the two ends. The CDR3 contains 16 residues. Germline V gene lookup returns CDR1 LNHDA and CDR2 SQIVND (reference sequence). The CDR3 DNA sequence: TGTGCCAGTAGTATTGAGGAGGGAGGAAAATACAATGAGCAGTTCTTC. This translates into CASSIEEGGKYNEQFF. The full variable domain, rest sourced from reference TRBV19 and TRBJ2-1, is DGGITQSPKYLFRKEGQNVTLSCEQNLNHDAMYWYRQDPGQGLRLIYYSQIVNDFQKGDIAEGYSVSREKKESFPLTVTSAQKNPTAFYLCASSIEEGGKYNEQFFGPGTRLTVL.

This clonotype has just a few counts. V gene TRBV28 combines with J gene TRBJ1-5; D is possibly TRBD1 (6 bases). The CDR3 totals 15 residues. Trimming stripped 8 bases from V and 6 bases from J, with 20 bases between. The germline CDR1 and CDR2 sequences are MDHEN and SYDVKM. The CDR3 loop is CASGGEGGQAQPQHF. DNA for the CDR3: TGTGCCAGCGGAGGGGAGGGGGGGCAGGCTCAGCCCCAGCATTTT.

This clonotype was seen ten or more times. CDR3 nucleotide sequence: TGTGCCAGCAGCCGAGCGGACACAGATACGCAGTATTTT. Translating gives CASSRADTDTQYF. The chain couples TRBV2 to TRBJ2-3, with D possibly being TRBD2 (5 bases). Trimming removed 6 bases from V and 2 bases from J, with 9 bases in between. Germline V lookup: CDR1 SNHLY, CDR2 FYNNEI. The CDR3 is 13 amino acids.

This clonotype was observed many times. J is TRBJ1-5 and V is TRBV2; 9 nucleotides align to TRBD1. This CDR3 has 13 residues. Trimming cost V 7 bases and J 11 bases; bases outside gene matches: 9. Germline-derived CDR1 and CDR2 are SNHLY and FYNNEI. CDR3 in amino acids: CASKGQGQEAQHF. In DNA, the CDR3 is TGTGCCAGCAAGGGACAGGGCCAAGAGGCCCAGCATTTT.